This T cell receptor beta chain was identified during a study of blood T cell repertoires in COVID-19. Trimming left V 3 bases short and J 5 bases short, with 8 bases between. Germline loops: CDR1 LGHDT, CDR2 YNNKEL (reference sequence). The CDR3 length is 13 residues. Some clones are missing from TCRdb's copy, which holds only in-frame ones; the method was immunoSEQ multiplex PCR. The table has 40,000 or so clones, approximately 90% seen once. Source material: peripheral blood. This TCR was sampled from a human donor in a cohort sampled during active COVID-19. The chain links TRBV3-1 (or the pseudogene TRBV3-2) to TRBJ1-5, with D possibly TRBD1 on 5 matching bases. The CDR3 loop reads CASSQGEDQPQHF. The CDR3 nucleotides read TGTGCCAGCAGCCAGGGGGAGGATCAGCCCCAGCATTTT.